The 3 T cell receptor beta chains listed next were all sequenced from one sample in a study of blood T cells in healthy people across ages (dated by TCRdb to between 2014 and 2017). Library preparation was by 5' RACE. TCRdb names Illumina HiSeq 2500 as the instrument used. A second PCR of roughly 6 to 11 cycles was performed with a sample-barcoded 5' primer and a J-beta primer mix. TCRdb redid the processing of the public reads, applying fastp at Q25 and MiXCR, and retained in-frame beta chains. Merged by CDR3 protein, the rows form single entries marked with the most common genes and DNA. The sample contains under 2,000,000 distinct CDR3 sequences, 49% of them found a single time. The ten largest clonotypes hold about 2.1% of the sample. The sequenced material came from blood. The receptors were gathered from a woman between 35 and 50 years old in good health.

A few counts support this clonotype. The V and J genes are TRBV10-3 and TRBJ2-7; the match to TRBD1 covers 8 bases. V shed 4 bases, J shed 3 bases, and the junction held 5 bases outside the gene matches. The CDR3 spans 14 residues. Looked up from germline, CDR1 is ENHRY and CDR2 is SYGVKD. DNA of the CDR3: TGTGCCATCAGTGCCAAAGGACAGGGCTACGAGCAGTACTTC. This codes for CAISAKGQGYEQYF.

The chain is built from TRBV4-2 and TRBJ2-1, with 7 bases identical to TRBD2. Germline V gene sequence: CDR1 LGHNA, CDR2 YNFKEQ. The CDR3 is made up of 16 amino acids. V lost 0 bases and J lost 3; bases outside the gene matches: 5. The CDR3 is CASSQEPAGSYNEQFF. As DNA, the CDR3 is TGTGCCAGCAGCCAAGAGCCAGCGGGGAGCTACAATGAGCAGTTCTTC.

About this clonotype: Germline and junction disagree at one end, which may indicate a read error. The chain uses TRBV7-2 and TRBJ1-2; TRBD1 might be the D (5 bases). Germline V gene sequence: CDR1 SGHTA, CDR2 FQGNSA. The CDR3 covers 14 residues. CDR3 DNA sequence: TGTGCCAACAGCTTAGGCGGGGGAAACTATGGCTACACCTTC. Encoded protein: CANSLGGGNYGYTF.